This T cell receptor beta chain was recorded in a study of blood T cell repertoires in COVID-19. This CDR3 contains 15 residues. V shed 5 bases and J 4 bases; nucleotides not matched to a gene: 7. Germline V gene lookup returns CDR1 SGHTA and CDR2 FQGTGA. The protocol was immunoSEQ multiplex PCR, while the TCRdb copy is restricted to in-frame clones and leaves out a portion. The sample yields some 270,000 clones, over 75% seen once. The chain joins TRBV7-3 to TRBJ2-2; TRBD1 agrees at 7 bases. This TCR derives from a human donor with COVID-19, enrolled during active disease. The donor label of this sample is uncertain. Sequencing used peripheral blood. The DNA of the CDR3 is TGTGCCAGCAGCAAAGGGGGCCAGGGCACCGGGGAGCTGTTTTTT. Its protein product is CASSKGGQGTGELFF.